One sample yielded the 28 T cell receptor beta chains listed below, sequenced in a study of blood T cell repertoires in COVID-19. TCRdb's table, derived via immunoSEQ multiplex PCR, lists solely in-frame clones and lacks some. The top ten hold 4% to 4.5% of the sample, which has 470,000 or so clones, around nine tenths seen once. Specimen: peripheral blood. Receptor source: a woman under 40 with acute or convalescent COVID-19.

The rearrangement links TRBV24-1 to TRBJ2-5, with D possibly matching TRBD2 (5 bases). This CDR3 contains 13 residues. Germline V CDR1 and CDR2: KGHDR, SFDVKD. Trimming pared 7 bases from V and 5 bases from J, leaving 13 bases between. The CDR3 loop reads CATSALGGETQYF. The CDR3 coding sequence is TGTGCCACCAGCGCGTTGGGCGGGGAGACCCAGTACTTC.

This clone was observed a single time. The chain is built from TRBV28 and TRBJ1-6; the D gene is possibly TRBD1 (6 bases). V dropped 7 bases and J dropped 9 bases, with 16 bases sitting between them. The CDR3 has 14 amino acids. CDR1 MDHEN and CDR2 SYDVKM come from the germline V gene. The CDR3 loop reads CASTRDISRSPLHF. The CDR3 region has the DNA TGTGCCAGCACCCGGGACATCTCACGTTCACCCCTCCACTTT. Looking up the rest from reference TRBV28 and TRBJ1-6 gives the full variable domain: DVKVTQSSRYLVKRTGEKVFLECVQDMDHENMFWYRQDPGLGLRLIYFSYDVKMKEKGDIPEGYSVSREKKERFSLILESASTNQTSMYLCASTRDISRSPLHFGNGTRLTVT.

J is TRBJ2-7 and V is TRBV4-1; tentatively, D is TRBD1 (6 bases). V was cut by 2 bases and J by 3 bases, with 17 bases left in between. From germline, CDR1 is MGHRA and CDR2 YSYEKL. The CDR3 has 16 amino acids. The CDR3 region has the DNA TGCGCCAGCAGCCAACTCATAATTGACAGGATCTACGAGCAGTACTTC. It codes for CASSQLIIDRIYEQYF.

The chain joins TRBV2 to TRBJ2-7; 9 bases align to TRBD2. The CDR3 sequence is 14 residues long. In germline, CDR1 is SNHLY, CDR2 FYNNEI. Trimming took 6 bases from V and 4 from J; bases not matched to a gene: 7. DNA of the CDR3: TGTGCCAGCAGCGAAAGCCTAGCGGGGTACGAGCAGTACTTC. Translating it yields CASSESLAGYEQYF.

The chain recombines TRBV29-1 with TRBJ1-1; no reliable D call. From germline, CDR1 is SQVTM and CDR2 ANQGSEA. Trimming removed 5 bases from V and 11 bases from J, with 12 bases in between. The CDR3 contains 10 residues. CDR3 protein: CSVMIERAFF. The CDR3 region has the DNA TGCAGCGTTATGATCGAGCGGGCTTTCTTT.

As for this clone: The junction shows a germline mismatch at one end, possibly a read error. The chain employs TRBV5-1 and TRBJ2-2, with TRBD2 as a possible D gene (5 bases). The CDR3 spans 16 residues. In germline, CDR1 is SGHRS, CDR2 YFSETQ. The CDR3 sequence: CASRLGEGANTGELFF. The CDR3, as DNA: TGCGCCAGCAGATTGGGAGAGGGCGCGAACACCGGGGAGCTGTTTTTT.

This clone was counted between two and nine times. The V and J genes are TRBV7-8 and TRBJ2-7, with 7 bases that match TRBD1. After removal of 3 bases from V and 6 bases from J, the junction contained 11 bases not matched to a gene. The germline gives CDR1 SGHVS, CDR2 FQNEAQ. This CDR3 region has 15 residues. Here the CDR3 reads CASSFGRTGVGEQYF. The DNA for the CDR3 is TGTGCCAGCAGCTTCGGTAGAACAGGGGTTGGCGAGCAGTACTTC.

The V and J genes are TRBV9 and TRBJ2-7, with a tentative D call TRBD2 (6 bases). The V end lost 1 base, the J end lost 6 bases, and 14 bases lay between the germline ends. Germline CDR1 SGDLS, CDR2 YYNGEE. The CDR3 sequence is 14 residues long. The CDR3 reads CASSVIADGGEQYF. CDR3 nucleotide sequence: TGTGCCAGCAGCGTAATAGCGGATGGGGGCGAGCAGTACTTC.

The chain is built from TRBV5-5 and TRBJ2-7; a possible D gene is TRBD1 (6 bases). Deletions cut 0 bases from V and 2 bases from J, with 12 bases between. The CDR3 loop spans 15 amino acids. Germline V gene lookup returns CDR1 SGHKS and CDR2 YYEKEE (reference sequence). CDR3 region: CASSLEGHAPYEQYF. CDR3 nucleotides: TGTGCCAGCAGCTTGGAGGGACATGCTCCCTACGAGCAGTACTTC.

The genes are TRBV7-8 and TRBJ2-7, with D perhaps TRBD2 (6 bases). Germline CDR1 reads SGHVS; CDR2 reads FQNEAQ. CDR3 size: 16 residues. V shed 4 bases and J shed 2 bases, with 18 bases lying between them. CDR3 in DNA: TGTGCCAGCAGCTCGCCGGGGGTGGGTGGTACCTACGAGCAGTACTTC. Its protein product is CASSSPGVGGTYEQYF.

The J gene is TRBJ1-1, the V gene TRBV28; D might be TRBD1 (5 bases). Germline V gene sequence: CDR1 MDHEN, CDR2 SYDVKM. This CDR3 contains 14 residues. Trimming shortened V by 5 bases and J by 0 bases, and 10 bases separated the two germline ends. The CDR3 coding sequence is TGTGCCAGCAGTACCAGGGTAATGAACACTGAAGCTTTCTTT. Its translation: CASSTRVMNTEAFF.

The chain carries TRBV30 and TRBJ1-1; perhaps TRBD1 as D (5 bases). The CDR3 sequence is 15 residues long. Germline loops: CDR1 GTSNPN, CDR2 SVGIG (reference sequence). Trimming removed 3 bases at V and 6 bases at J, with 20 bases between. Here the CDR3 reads CAWSHRAGRASEAFF. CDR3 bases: TGTGCCTGGAGCCATCGAGCGGGCAGGGCATCTGAAGCTTTCTTT.

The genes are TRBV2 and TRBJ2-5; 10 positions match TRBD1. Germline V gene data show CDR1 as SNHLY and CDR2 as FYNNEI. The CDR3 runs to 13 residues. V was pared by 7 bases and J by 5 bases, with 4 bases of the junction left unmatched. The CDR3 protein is CASTRDRGETQYF. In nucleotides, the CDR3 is TGTGCCAGCACCAGGGACAGGGGTGAGACCCAGTACTTC.

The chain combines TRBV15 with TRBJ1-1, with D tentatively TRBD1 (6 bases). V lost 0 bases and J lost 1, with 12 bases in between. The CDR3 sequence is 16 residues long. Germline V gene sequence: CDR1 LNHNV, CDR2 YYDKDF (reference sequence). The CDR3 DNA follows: TGTGCCACCAGCAGAGATCTCGGGACAACGAACACTGAAGCTTTCTTT. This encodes CATSRDLGTTNTEAFF. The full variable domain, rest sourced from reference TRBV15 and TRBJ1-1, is DAMVIQNPRYQVTQFGKPVTLSCSQTLNHNVMYWYQQKSSQAPKLLFHYYDKDFNNEADTPDNFQSRRPNTSFCFLDIRSPGLGDTAMYLCATSRDLGTTNTEAFFGQGTRLTVV.

CDR3 bases: TGTGCCAGCAGTTACGACGGAGATAATTCACCCCTCCACTTT. Protein: CASSYDGDNSPLHF. The chain is built from TRBV6-5 and TRBJ1-6; D remains unclear. V was pared by 2 bases and J by 5 bases, with 7 bases between. Germline CDR1 MNHEY, CDR2 SVGAGI. There are 14 residues in the CDR3.

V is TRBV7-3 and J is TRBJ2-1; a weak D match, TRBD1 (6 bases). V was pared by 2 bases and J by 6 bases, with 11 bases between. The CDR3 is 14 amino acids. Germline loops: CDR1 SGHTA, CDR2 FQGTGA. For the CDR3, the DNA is TGTGCCAGCAGCTTAGGGCGGACAGCCAATGAGCAGTTCTTC. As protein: CASSLGRTANEQFF.

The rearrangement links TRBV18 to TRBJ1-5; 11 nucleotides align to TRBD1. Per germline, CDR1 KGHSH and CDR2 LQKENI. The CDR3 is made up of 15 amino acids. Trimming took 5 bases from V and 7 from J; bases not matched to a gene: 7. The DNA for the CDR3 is TGTGCCAGCTCATTAATGGGACAGGGGGACCAGCCCCAGCATTTT. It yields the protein CASSLMGQGDQPQHF.

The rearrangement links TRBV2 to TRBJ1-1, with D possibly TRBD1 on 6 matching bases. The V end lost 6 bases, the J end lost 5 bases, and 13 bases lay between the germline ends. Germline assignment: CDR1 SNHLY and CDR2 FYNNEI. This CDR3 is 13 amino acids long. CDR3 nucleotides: TGTGCCAGCAGCGACAGGTCGCGGACTGAAGCTTTCTTT. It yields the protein CASSDRSRTEAFF.

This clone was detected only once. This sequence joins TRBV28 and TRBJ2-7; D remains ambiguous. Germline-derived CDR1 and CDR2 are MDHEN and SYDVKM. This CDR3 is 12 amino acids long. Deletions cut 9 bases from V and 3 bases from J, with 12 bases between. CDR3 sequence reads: CARSPTVYEQYF. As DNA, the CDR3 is TGTGCCAGGAGCCCCACGGTCTACGAGCAGTACTTC.

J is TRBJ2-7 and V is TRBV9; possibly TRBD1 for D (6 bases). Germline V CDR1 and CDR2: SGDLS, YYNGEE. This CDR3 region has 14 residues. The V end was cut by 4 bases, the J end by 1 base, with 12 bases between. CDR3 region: CASSPDSRSYEQYF. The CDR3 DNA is TGTGCCAGCAGCCCGGACAGCCGTTCCTACGAGCAGTACTTC. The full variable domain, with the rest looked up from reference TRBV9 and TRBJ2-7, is DSGVTQTPKHLITATGQRVTLRCSPRSGDLSVYWYQQSLDQGLQFLIQYYNGEERAKGNILERFSAQQFPDLHSELNLSSLELGDSALYFCASSPDSRSYEQYFGPGTRLTVT.

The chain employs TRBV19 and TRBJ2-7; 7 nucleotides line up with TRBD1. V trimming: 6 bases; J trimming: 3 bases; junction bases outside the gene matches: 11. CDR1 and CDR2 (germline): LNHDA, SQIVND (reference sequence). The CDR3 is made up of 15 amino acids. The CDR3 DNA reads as TGTGCCAGTAGAACAGGGGACAGTGATTTCTACGAGCAGTACTTC. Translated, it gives CASRTGDSDFYEQYF.

The chain's CDR3 is CASSQDRQASRTEAFF. DNA for the CDR3: TGCGCCAGCAGCCAAGATCGACAGGCTTCAAGGACTGAAGCTTTCTTT. V and J are TRBV4-1 and TRBJ1-1; D might be TRBD1 (6 bases). The germline V gene has CDR1 MGHRA and CDR2 YSYEKL. CDR3 length: 16 amino acids. Between the trimmed V and J ends, which lost 0 bases and 5 bases, there was a span of 16 bases.

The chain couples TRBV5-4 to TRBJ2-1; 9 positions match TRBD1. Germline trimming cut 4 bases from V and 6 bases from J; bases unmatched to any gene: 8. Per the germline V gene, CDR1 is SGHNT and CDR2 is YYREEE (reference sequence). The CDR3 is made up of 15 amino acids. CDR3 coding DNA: TGTGCCAGCAGCCCGACAGACAGGGGGATCAATGAGCAGTTCTTC. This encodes CASSPTDRGINEQFF. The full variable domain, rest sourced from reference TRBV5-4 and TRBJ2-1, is ETGVTQSPTHLIKTRGQQVTLRCSSQSGHNTVSWYQQALGQGPQFIFQYYREEENGRGNFPPRFSGLQFPNYSSELNVNALELDDSALYLCASSPTDRGINEQFFGPGTRLTVL.

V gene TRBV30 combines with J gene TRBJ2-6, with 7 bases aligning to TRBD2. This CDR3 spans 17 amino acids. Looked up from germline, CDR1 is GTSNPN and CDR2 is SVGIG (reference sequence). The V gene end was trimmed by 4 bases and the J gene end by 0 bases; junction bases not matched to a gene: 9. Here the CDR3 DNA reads TGTGCCTGGATGCGGGCGGGGGTTCACTCTGGGGCCAACGTCCTGACTTTC. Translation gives CAWMRAGVHSGANVLTF.

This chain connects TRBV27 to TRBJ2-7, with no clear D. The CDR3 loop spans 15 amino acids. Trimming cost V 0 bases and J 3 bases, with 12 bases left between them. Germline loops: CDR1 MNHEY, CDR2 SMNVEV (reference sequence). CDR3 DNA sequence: TGTGCCAGCAGTTTATCAATTGGCGGCTACTACGAGCAGTACTTC. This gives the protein CASSLSIGGYYEQYF.

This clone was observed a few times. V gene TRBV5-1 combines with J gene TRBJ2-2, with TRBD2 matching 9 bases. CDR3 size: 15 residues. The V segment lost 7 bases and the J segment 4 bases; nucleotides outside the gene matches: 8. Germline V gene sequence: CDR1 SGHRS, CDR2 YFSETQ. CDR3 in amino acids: CASAGSGGITGELFF. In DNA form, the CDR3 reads TGCGCCAGCGCCGGAAGCGGGGGGATCACCGGGGAGCTGTTTTTT.

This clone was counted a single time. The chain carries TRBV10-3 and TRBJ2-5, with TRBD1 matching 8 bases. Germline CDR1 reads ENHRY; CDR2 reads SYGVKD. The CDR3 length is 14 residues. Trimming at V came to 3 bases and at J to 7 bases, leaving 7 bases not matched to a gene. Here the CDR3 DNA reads TGTGCCATCAGTGACGAGGACAGGGTTGGGACCCAGTACTTC. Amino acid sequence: CAISDEDRVGTQYF.

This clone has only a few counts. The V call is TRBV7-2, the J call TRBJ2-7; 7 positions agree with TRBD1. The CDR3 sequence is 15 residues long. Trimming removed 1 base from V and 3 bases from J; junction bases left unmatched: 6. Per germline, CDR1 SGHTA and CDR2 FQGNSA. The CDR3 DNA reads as TGTGCCAGCAGCTTAGTAGGGCAGGGGGTCTACGAGCAGTACTTC. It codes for CASSLVGQGVYEQYF.